Here is one TCR beta chain with its context. Its antigen is undetermined. The CDR3 contains 12 residues. Germline assignment: CDR1 SQVTM and CDR2 ANQGSEA. V was clipped by 4 bases and J by 0 bases, with 5 bases between them. PCR primers comprised 60 Vbeta and 13 Jbeta primers. The repertoire was sequenced with immunoSEQ multiplex PCR; TCRdb's copy has only in-frame clones and lacks some. The sample lists just over 150,000 clones; roughly 84% were seen once. The data stem from a study of cytomegalovirus exposure and HLA in healthy donors. The study, taken as a whole, reports: A likely sequencing artifact accounted for one observed cluster of highly shared sequence variants. Earlier analysis looked at TCR beta V segments, and most were productive about 87% or about 30% of the time.

Sequencing used PBMCs. The chain is built from TRBV29-1 and TRBJ2-3; maybe TRBD1 (5 bases). The clonotype was recovered from a woman aged 18-35 years in good health and CMV-seronegative. CDR3 region: CSVGQSTDTQYF. The CDR3 nucleotides are TGCAGCGTTGGACAGAGCACAGATACGCAGTATTTT.